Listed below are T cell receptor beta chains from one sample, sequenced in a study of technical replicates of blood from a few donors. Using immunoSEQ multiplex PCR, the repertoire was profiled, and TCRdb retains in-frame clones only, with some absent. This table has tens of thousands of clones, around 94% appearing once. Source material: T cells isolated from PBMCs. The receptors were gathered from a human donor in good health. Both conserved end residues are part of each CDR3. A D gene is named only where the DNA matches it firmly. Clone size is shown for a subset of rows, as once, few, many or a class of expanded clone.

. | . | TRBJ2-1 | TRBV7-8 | TGTGCCAGCAGCTTAACTCGAAGCTCCTACAATGAGCAGTTCTTC | CASSLTRSSYNEQFF
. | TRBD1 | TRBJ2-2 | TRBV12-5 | TGTGCTAGTGGTTTCTCTTCCGGGACAGGGGGCTTCACCGGGGAGCTGTTTTTT | CASGFSSGTGGFTGELFF
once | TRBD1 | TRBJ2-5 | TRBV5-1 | TGCGCCAGCAGTGGATACAGGGGACAGGGGGAAGAGACCCAGTACTTC | CASSGYRGQGEETQYF
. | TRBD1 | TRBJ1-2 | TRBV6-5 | TGTGCCAGCAGTGCCCGGGACAGGGGATTCTATGGCTACACCTTC | CASSARDRGFYGYTF
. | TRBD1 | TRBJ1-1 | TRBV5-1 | TGCGCCAGCAGCAAGGACAGGGACACTGAAGCTTTCTTT | CASSKDRDTEAFF
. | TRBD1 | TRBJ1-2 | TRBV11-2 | TGTGCCAGCAGTCCCGTCCGCGGGACAGTATATGGCTACACCTTC | CASSPVRGTVYGYTF
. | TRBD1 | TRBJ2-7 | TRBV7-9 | TGTGCCAGCAGCTTAGGGCAGGGGGCGTACGAGCAGTACTTC | CASSLGQGAYEQYF
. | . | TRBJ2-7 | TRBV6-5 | TGTGCCAGCAGTTCCCCGGGGAAGGGGGAGTACGAGCAGTACTTC | CASSSPGKGEYEQYF
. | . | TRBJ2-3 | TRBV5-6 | TGTGCCAGCTGGGACAACACAGATACGCAGTATTTT | CASWDNTDTQYF
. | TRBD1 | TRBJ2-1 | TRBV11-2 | TGTGCCAGCAGCTTCACCAACGACAGGGAACTCTTCTTC | CASSFTNDRELFF
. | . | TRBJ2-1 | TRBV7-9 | TGTGCCAGCAGCTTAGAAGGGAGTCGACGGGCAAATGAGCAGTTCTTC | CASSLEGSRRANEQFF
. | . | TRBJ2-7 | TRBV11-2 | TGTGCCAGCAGCCTCCGACTGAAACCCTACGAGCAGTACTTC | CASSLRLKPYEQYF
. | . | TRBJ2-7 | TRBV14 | TGTGCCAGCAGCCAAATGGGGGGCTCCTACGAGCAGTACTTC | CASSQMGGSYEQYF
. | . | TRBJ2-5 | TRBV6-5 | TGTGCCAGCAGTTATCAGACGGGCAGGGAGTACTTC | CASSYQTGREYF
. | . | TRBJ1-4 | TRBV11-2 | TGTGCCAGCAGCACAGGGATAGATGAAAAACTGTTTTTT | CASSTGIDEKLFF
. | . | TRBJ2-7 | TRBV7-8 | TGTGCCAGCAGCTTATGGCCCCTGATTGGTTCCTACGAGCAGTACTTC | CASSLWPLIGSYEQYF
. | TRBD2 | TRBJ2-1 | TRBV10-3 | TGTGCCATCAGACTAGCGGGAGGGCCTTCGAATGAGCAGTTCTTC | CAIRLAGGPSNEQFF
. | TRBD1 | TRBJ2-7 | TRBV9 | TGTGCCAGCAGCGCGACAGGGATCGGCGAGCAGTACTTC | CASSATGIGEQYF
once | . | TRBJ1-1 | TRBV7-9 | TGTGCCAGCACCCAGATCTTGGAGGGAAATTTAGCTGAAGCTTTCTTT | CASTQILEGNLAEAFF
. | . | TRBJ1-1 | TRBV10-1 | TGCGCCAGCCTACTTGCGGGGGGCACTGAAGCTTTCTTT | CASLLAGGTEAFF
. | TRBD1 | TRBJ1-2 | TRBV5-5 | TGTGCCAGCAGCTCTCACACCGTTTCAGGGGGCGCGTTAGGCTACACCTTC | CASSSHTVSGGALGYTF
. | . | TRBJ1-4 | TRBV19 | TGTGCCAGTAGTATCCGACAGGCTAATGAAAAACTGTTTTTT | CASSIRQANEKLFF
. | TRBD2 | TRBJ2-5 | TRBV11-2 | TGTGCCAGCAGCTTAAATTGGCGGGGGGGCCCCCAAGAGACCCAGTACTTC | CASSLNWRGGPQETQYF
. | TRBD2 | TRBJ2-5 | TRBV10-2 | TGCGCCAGCAGGAGAGCGGGAGTGGGGGAGACCCAGTACTTC | CASRRAGVGETQYF
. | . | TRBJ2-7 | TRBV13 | TGTGCCAGCAGCTTAGGACAGATTTCCTACGAGCAGTACTTC | CASSLGQISYEQYF